This is a list of T cell receptor beta chains from one sample in a study of memory CD4+ T cells and cytomegalovirus serostatus. Profiled with immunoSEQ multiplex PCR; TCRdb holds only in-frame clones, not every one. The sample holds approximately 88,000 clones, 80% seen once. Sequencing input: memory CD4+ T cells from blood. The receptor set was obtained from an adult in good health and CMV-seropositive. CDR3s include the opening cysteine and the closing phenylalanine or tryptophan. A D gene is named only where the DNA matches it firmly. Clone size is stated in some rows and not others, as once, few, many or a class when expanded.

>TRBJ2-1|TRBV5-1|TRBD2|.
CASSLPGLAGNSYNEQFF
TGCGCCAGCAGCTTACCGGGACTAGCGGGAAACTCCTACAATGAGCAGTTCTTC
>TRBJ2-1|TRBV28|TRBD1|.
CASIRSGQTYNEQFF
TGTGCCAGCATACGCTCGGGACAGACCTACAATGAGCAGTTCTTC
>TRBJ1-1|TRBV5-8|.|.
CASSLRRALNTEAFF
TGTGCCAGCAGCTTAAGGAGGGCCTTGAACACTGAAGCTTTCTTT
>TRBJ1-6|TRBV5-6|TRBD1|.
CASSLKTGGGNSPLHF
TGTGCCAGCAGCTTAAAAACAGGGGGAGGTAATTCACCCCTCCACTTT
>TRBJ2-7|TRBV7-2|TRBD2|.
CASSGAGGRNEQYF
TGTGCCAGCAGTGGGGCGGGAGGGCGCAACGAGCAGTACTTC
>TRBJ2-5|TRBV7-9|TRBD2|.
CASTPRSGAQETQYF
TGTGCCAGCACCCCCCGTAGCGGGGCCCAAGAGACCCAGTACTTC
>TRBJ2-5|TRBV19|.|.
CASSRQQETQYF
TGTGCCAGTAGTCGGCAGCAAGAGACCCAGTACTTC
>TRBJ1-5|TRBV6-6|.|.
CASVVERSSNQPQHF
TGTGCCAGCGTAGTGGAGCGAAGTAGCAATCAGCCCCAGCATTTT
>TRBJ1-5|TRBV2|.|.
CASSPPNQPQHF
TGTGCCAGCAGTCCTCCCAATCAGCCCCAGCATTTT
>TRBJ2-7|TRBV6-5|.|.
CASSYSGTGALHEQYF
TGTGCCAGCAGTTACTCCGGGACGGGGGCCCTCCACGAGCAGTACTTC
>TRBJ1-1|TRBV5-1|.|.
CASTLREGSEAFF
TGCGCCAGCACCCTCAGGGAGGGGTCTGAAGCTTTCTTT
>TRBJ2-7|TRBV13|TRBD2|.
CASSPKPGTSGRYSHLEQYF
TGTGCCAGCAGCCCCAAACCCGGGACTAGCGGGAGATATTCCCACCTCGAGCAGTACTTC
>TRBJ2-3|TRBV18|TRBD2|.
CASSPFGPSGSFTDTQYF
TGTGCCAGCTCACCATTTGGGCCTAGCGGGAGCTTCACAGATACGCAGTATTTT
>TRBJ1-1|TRBV6-1|.|.
CASILLQGRAFF
TGTGCCAGCATTCTGCTTCAGGGACGAGCTTTCTTT
>TRBJ1-1|TRBV6-6|.|few
CASSYSTSTEAFF
TGTGCCAGCAGTTACTCTACCAGCACTGAAGCTTTCTTT
>TRBJ1-1|TRBV7-9|TRBD1|.
CASSLRGSTGTEAFF
TGTGCCAGCAGCTTAAGGGGATCGACAGGGACTGAAGCTTTCTTT
>TRBJ2-1|TRBV5-1|.|.
CASSPAFGNEQFF
TGCGCCAGCAGCCCTGCCTTTGGGAATGAGCAGTTCTTC
>TRBJ1-5|TRBV6-1|.|once
CASSEARANQPQHF
TGTGCCAGCAGTGAAGCACGGGCCAATCAGCCCCAGCATTTT
>TRBJ1-3|TRBV19|.|.
CASSETGASGNTIYF
TGTGCCAGTAGTGAGACGGGGGCCTCTGGAAACACCATATATTTT
>TRBJ1-5|TRBV18|.|.
CASSPPSNQPQHF
TGTGCCAGCTCACCTCCTAGCAATCAGCCCCAGCATTTT
>TRBJ1-6|TRBV6-5|TRBD1|.
CASSYSRTGDSPLHF
TGTGCCAGCAGTTACTCTCGGACAGGGGATTCACCCCTCCACTTT
>TRBJ2-1|TRBV28|.|.
CASSLISYNEQFF
TGTGCCAGCAGTCTCATATCCTACAATGAGCAGTTCTTC
>TRBJ1-3|TRBV29-1|.|few
CSGATSGNTIYF
TGCAGCGGGGCCACCTCTGGAAACACCATATATTTT
>TRBJ2-1|TRBV13|TRBD2|.
CASSLGGRNYNEQFF
TGTGCCAGCAGCTTGGGCGGGAGGAACTACAATGAGCAGTTCTTC
>TRBJ2-5|TRBV11-3|.|.
CASSPGHRSQETQYF
TGTGCCAGCAGCCCCGGCCATCGATCTCAAGAGACCCAGTACTTC
>TRBJ2-7|TRBV28|.|.
CASTPGPRYEQYF
TGTGCCAGCACCCCGGGACCGAGGTACGAGCAGTACTTC
>TRBJ1-5|TRBV2|.|.
CASSEILGRGRQHF
TGTGCCAGCAGTGAAATCTTGGGCCGGGGACGCCAGCATTTT
>TRBJ2-1|TRBV27|TRBD2|.
CASSPTSGRGENEQFF
TGTGCCAGCAGTCCGACTAGCGGAAGAGGGGAAAATGAGCAGTTCTTC
>TRBJ1-3|TRBV19|.|.
CASMGGSAGNTIYF
TGTGCCAGTATGGGGGGATCGGCTGGAAACACCATATATTTT
>TRBJ2-5|TRBV5-1|.|.
CASSLVGQGIVAGAETQYF
TGCGCCAGCAGCTTGGTGGGACAGGGGATCGTAGCGGGAGCTGAGACCCAGTACTTC
>TRBJ1-3|TRBV14|.|.
CASSQGPEAGNTIYF
TGTGCCAGCAGCCAAGGTCCGGAGGCTGGAAACACCATATATTTT
>TRBJ2-7|TRBV14|.|.
CASSQGRDTGEQYF
TGTGCCAGCAGCCAAGGGCGAGACACGGGGGAGCAGTACTTC
>TRBJ1-4|TRBV5-5|.|.
CASSFELQGSMANEKLFF
TGTGCCAGCAGCTTTGAACTGCAGGGCTCAATGGCTAATGAAAAACTGTTTTTT
>TRBJ2-5|TRBV6-6|.|.
CASSPSGRETQYF
TGTGCCAGCAGTCCTTCGGGGCGGGAGACCCAGTACTTC
>TRBJ2-7|TRBV28|TRBD1|.
CASSLPTGGSYEQYF
TGTGCCAGCAGTTTACCTACAGGGGGCTCCTACGAGCAGTACTTC
>TRBJ1-1|TRBV5-1|.|few
CASSLESAEAFF
TGCGCCAGCAGCTTGGAGTCGGCTGAAGCTTTCTTT
>TRBJ2-1|TRBV5-1|TRBD2|.
CATSREGESDEQFF
TGCGCCACCAGCCGGGAGGGAGAGTCGGATGAGCAGTTCTTC